One and the same sample provided the 8 T cell receptor beta chains below, sequenced in a study of blood T cell repertoires in COVID-19. The method was immunoSEQ multiplex PCR; TCRdb's version includes in-frame clones alone and lacks a portion of them. The table lists about 4,400 clones, about 78% of them singletons. The sample was peripheral blood. Receptors were obtained from a human donor with active or convalescent COVID-19. The donor label of this sample is uncertain.

The table lists this clone with a few counts. The chain joins TRBV4-2 to TRBJ1-1; D not resolved. Germline CDR1 LGHNA, CDR2 YNFKEQ. The CDR3 runs to 13 residues. V was cut by 0 bases and J by 8 bases, with 10 bases left in between. The CDR3, as DNA: TGTGCCAGCAGCCAAGACGGCAGGCAGGAAGCTTTCTTT. Its protein is CASSQDGRQEAFF.

This sequence joins TRBV27 and TRBJ2-2; 12 bases agree with TRBD2. The CDR3 has 17 amino acids. Trimming cost V 4 bases and J 5 bases; bases outside gene matches: 8. CDR1 is MNHEY and CDR2 is SMNVEV in the germline V gene (reference sequence). The CDR3 DNA follows: TGTGCCAGCAGTTACCTAGCGGGAGGGCCGAGGACCGGGGAGCTGTTTTTT. As protein: CASSYLAGGPRTGELFF.

The chain employs TRBV5-4 and TRBJ1-1; TRBD1 agrees at 9 bases. The V segment lost 5 bases and the J segment 2 bases; nucleotides outside the gene matches: 10. From germline, CDR1 is SGHNT and CDR2 YYREEE (reference sequence). CDR3 length: 16 residues. CDR3 sequence: CASSGSGTGKNTEAFF. In nucleotides, the CDR3 is TGTGCCAGCAGTGGCTCCGGGACAGGGAAAAACACTGAAGCTTTCTTT. The full variable domain, in which reference TRBV5-4 and TRBJ1-1 provide the parts outside the CDR3, is ETGVTQSPTHLIKTRGQQVTLRCSSQSGHNTVSWYQQALGQGPQFIFQYYREEENGRGNFPPRFSGLQFPNYSSELNVNALELDDSALYLCASSGSGTGKNTEAFFGQGTRLTVV.

The chain carries TRBV19 and TRBJ1-4; D is unresolved. The CDR3 has 15 amino acids. The V gene's germline CDR1 is LNHDA and CDR2 SQIVND (reference sequence). Trimming removed 3 bases at V and 0 bases at J, with 8 bases between. This CDR3 is CASSMRLTTNEKLFF. Written as DNA, the CDR3 is TGTGCCAGTAGTATGAGGCTAACAACTAATGAAAAACTGTTTTTT.

The chain is built from TRBV7-9 and TRBJ2-1; 12 nucleotides agree with TRBD2. CDR3 size: 15 residues. After removal of 7 bases from V and 8 bases from J, the junction contained 9 bases not matched to a gene. CDR1 is SEHNR and CDR2 is FQNEAQ in the germline V gene (reference sequence). The CDR3 sequence: CASTETSGSSDEQFF. The CDR3 DNA sequence: TGTGCCAGCACCGAGACTAGCGGGAGTTCGGATGAGCAGTTCTTC.

V is TRBV7-9 and J is TRBJ2-7; D perhaps matches TRBD1 (5 bases). Per germline, CDR1 SEHNR and CDR2 FQNEAQ (reference sequence). The CDR3 runs 13 residues. V was pared by 5 bases and J by 9 bases, with 17 bases between. Here the CDR3 reads CASSLSAGKVQYF. DNA for the CDR3: TGTGCCAGCAGCCTGAGCGCAGGGAAGGTGCAGTACTTC.

The chain combines TRBV30 with TRBJ2-1, with 10 bases fitting TRBD1. The CDR3 is 11 residues long. The germline CDR1 and CDR2 sequences are GTSNPN and SVGIG (reference sequence). V shed 5 bases, J shed 9 bases, and the junction held 1 base outside the gene matches. The DNA for the CDR3 is TGTGCCTGGGACAGGGGGCCTGAGCAGTTCTTC. This translates into CAWDRGPEQFF.

By its share, this clone is hyperexpanded. V usage is TRBV6-5 and J usage is TRBJ2-1, with 14 bases that match TRBD2. CDR3 length: 14 amino acids. CDR1 and CDR2 from the germline V gene are MNHEY and SVGAGI. The V segment lost 5 bases and the J segment 14 bases; nucleotides outside the gene matches: 8. The CDR3 nucleotides read TGTGCCAGCAGTAACCGGACTAGCGGGGGGCGTGAGTTCTTC. Amino acid sequence: CASSNRTSGGREFF.